What follows describes a single T cell receptor (beta chain). The data were taken from a study of blood T cell repertoires in COVID-19. Across the whole study: Material from acute and convalescent COVID-19 was sourced from the United States, Italy and Spain.

How the authors handled the data: Amplified reference gene primers provided the basis for estimating nucleated cell counts. Repertoires were generated with immunoSEQ multiplex PCR, while TCRdb's copy carries only in-frame clones and drops some. V, J and clone size derive from that table, while D and trimming were established from the DNA sequence. The profile shows some 170,000 clones, roughly 90% of them singletons. The length of the CDR3 is 13 residues. Germline V gene data show CDR1 as SGHRS and CDR2 as YFSETQ. Trimming cost V 4 bases and J 11 bases; bases outside gene matches: 9. This study enrolled people aged roughly 18 to 90 from about two dozen US geographic areas. Cohorts were based on clinical histories the participants reported.

The V call is TRBV5-1, the J call TRBJ1-1; 9 nucleotides align to TRBD1. This sequence originates from a human donor with acute COVID-19. The donor label of this sample is uncertain. The specimen sequenced was PBMCs or T cells enriched from blood (not recorded which). CDR3 DNA: TGCGCCAGCAGCCCTCGGGACAGGGAAAGGGCTTTCTTT. This translates into CASSPRDRERAFF.